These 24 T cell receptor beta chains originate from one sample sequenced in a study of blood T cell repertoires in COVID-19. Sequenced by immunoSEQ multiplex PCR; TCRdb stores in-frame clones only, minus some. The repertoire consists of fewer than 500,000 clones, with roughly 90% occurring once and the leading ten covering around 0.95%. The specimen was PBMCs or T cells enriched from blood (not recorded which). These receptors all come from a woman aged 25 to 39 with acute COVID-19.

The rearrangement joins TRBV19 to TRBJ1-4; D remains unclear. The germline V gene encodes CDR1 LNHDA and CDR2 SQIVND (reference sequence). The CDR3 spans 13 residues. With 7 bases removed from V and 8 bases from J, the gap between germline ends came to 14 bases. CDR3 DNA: TGTGCCAGTACCGCAACGGGGATGGAAAAACTGTTTTTT. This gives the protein CASTATGMEKLFF.

CDR3 residues: CASGQQSGFGVPPPSSGNTIYF. The CDR3 nucleotides read TGTGCCAGCGGGCAGCAAAGCGGTTTCGGGGTCCCCCCCCCGAGCTCTGGAAACACCATATATTTT. The V call is TRBV21-1, the J call TRBJ1-3. TRBV21-1 is deemed a pseudogene. This CDR3 region has 22 residues.

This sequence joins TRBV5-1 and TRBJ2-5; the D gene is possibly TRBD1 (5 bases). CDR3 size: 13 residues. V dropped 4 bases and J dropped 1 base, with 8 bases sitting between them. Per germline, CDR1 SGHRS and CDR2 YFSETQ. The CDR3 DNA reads TGCGCCAGCAGCCGTGACAGCCAAGAGACCCAGTACTTC. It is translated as CASSRDSQETQYF.

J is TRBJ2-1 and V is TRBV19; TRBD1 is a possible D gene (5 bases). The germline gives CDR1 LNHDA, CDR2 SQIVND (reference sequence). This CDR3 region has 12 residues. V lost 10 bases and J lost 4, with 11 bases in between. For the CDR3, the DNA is TGTGCCACCAAGACAGATTACAATGAGCAGTTCTTC. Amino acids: CATKTDYNEQFF.

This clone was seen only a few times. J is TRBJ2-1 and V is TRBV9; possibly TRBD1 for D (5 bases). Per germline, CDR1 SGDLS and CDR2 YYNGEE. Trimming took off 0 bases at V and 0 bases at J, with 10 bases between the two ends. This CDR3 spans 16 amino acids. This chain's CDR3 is CASSVGGAYSYNEQFF. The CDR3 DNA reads TGTGCCAGCAGCGTAGGTGGGGCGTACTCCTACAATGAGCAGTTCTTC.

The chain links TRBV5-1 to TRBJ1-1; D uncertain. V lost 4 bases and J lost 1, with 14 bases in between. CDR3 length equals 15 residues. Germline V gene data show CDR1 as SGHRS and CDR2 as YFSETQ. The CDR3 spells CASSQTSSPNTEAFF. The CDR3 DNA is TGCGCCAGCAGCCAAACGTCCAGTCCGAACACTGAAGCTTTCTTT.

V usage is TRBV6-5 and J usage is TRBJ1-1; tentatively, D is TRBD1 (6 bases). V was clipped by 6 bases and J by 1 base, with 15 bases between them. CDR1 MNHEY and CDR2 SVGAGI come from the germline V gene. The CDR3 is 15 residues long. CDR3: CASSRTGQKNTEAFF. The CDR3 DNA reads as TGTGCCAGCAGCCGGACGGGACAAAAGAACACTGAAGCTTTCTTT.

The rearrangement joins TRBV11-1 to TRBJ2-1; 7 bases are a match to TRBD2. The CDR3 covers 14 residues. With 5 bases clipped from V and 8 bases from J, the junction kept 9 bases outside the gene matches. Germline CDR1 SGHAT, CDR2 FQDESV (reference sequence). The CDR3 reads CASSPRLAIDEQFF. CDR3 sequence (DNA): TGTGCCAGCAGCCCCCGACTAGCTATAGATGAGCAGTTCTTC.

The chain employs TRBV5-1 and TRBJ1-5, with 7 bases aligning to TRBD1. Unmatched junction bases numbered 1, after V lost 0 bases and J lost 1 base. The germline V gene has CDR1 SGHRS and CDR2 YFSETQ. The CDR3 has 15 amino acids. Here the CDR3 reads CASSLGGQSNQPQHF. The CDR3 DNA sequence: TGCGCCAGCAGCTTGGGGGGACAGAGCAATCAGCCCCAGCATTTT.

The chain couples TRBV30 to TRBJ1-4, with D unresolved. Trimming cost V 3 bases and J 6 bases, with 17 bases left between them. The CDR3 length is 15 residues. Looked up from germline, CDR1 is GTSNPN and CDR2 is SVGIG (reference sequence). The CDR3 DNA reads TGTGCCTGGAGCCAAACCTTAACGGGGTATGAAAAACTGTTTTTT. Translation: CAWSQTLTGYEKLFF.

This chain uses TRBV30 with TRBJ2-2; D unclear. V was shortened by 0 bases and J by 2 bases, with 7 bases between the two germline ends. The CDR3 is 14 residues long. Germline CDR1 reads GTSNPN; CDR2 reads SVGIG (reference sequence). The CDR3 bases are TGTGCCTGGAGTGTTCAGCGAAACACCGGGGAGCTGTTTTTT. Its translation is CAWSVQRNTGELFF.

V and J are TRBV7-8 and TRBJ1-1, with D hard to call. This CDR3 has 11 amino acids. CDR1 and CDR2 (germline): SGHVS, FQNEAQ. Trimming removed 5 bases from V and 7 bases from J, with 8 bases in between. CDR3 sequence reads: CASSPSVEAFF. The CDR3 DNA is TGTGCCAGCAGCCCCTCAGTTGAAGCTTTCTTT. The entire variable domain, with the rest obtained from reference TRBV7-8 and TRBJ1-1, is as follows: GAGVSQSPRYKVAKRGQDVALRCDPISGHVSLFWYQQALGQGPEFLTYFQNEAQLDKSGLPSDRFFAERPEGSVSTLKIQRTQQEDSAVYLCASSPSVEAFFGQGTRLTVV.

CDR3 sequence: CASSTGTLNSYEQYF. The CDR3 coding sequence is TGTGCCAGCAGTACAGGGACCCTAAACTCCTACGAGCAGTACTTC. The V gene is TRBV6-5, the J gene TRBJ2-7; TRBD1 might be the D (6 bases). Germline values: CDR1 MNHEY, CDR2 SVGAGI. CDR3 length equals 15 residues. Trimming pared 5 bases from V and 0 bases from J, leaving 14 bases between.

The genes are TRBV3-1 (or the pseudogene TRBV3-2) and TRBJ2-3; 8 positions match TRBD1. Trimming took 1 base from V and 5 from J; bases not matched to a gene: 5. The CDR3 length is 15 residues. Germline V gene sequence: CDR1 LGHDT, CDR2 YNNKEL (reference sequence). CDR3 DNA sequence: TGTGCCAGCAGCCAAGGGACAGGGCAAATAGATACGCAGTATTTT. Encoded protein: CASSQGTGQIDTQYF.

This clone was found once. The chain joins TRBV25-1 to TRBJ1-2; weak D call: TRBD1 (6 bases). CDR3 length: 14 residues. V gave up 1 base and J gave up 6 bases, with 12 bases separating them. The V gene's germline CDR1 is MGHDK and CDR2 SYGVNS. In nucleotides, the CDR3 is TGTGCCAGCAGTGAATCAGGGGCTCTCCATGGCTACACCTTC. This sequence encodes CASSESGALHGYTF.

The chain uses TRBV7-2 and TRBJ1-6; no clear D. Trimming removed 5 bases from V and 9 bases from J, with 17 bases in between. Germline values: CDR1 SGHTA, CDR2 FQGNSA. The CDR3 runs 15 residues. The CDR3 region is CASSNVLGAVSPLHF. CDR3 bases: TGTGCCAGCAGCAATGTCCTAGGTGCAGTTTCACCCCTCCACTTT.

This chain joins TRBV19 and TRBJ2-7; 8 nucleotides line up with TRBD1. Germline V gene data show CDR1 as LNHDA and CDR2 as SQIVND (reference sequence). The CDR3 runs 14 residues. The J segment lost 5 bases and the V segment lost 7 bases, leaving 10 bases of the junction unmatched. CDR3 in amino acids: CASTEGAGGDEQYF. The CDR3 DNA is TGTGCCAGTACCGAGGGCGCAGGGGGCGACGAGCAGTACTTC.

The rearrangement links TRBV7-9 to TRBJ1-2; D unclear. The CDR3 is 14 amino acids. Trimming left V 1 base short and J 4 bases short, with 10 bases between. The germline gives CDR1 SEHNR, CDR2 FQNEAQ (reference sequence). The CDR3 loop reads CASSLVGRSYGYTF. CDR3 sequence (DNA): TGTGCCAGCAGCTTAGTTGGGAGGAGCTATGGCTACACCTTC.

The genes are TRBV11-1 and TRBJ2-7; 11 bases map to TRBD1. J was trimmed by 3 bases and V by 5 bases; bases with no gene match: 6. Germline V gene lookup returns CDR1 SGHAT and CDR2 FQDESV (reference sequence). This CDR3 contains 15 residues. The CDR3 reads CASSPRDRGGYEQYF. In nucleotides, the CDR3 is TGTGCCAGCAGCCCCCGGGACAGGGGGGGCTACGAGCAGTACTTC.

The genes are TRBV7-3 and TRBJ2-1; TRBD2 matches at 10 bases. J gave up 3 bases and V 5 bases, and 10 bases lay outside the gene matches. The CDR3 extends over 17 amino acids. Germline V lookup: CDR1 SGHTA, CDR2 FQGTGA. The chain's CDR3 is CASSQQGTSGDYNEQFF. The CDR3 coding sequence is TGTGCCAGCAGCCAACAGGGTACTAGCGGGGACTACAATGAGCAGTTCTTC.

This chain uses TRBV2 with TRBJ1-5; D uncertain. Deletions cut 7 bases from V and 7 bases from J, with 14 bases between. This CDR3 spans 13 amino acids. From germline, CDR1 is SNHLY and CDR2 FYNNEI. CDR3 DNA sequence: TGTGCCAGCATGGCCCAGGTACGGCAGCCCCAGCATTTT. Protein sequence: CASMAQVRQPQHF.

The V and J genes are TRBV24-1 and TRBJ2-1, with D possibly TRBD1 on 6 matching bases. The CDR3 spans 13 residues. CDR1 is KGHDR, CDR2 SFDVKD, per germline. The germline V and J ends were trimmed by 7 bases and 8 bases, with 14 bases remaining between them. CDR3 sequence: CATRRSGVDEQFF. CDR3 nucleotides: TGTGCCACCAGGCGATCAGGGGTTGATGAGCAGTTCTTC.

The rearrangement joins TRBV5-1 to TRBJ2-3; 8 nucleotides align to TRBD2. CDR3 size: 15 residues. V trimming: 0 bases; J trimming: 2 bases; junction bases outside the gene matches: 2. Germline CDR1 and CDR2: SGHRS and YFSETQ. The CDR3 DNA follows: TGCGCCAGCAGCTTGGCGCGGGGGGCCACAGATACGCAGTATTTT. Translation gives CASSLARGATDTQYF.

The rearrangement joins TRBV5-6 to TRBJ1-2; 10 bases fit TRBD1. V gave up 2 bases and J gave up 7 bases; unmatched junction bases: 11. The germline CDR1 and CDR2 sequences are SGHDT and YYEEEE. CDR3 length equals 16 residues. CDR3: CASSLNSGTGVLGYTF. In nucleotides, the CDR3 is TGTGCCAGCAGCTTAAATTCCGGGACAGGGGTTCTTGGCTACACCTTC.